This section outlines one TCR beta chain sequence together with its context. The TCR beta repertoire was assessed by survey-level immunoSEQ sequencing. The assay was immunoSEQ multiplex PCR, and TCRdb's table has in-frame clones only and misses some. The sample holds approximately 50,000 clones, just over 90% seen once. This CDR3 comprises 15 residues. Trimming shortened V by 3 bases and J by 7 bases, and 19 bases separated the two germline ends. The germline CDR1 and CDR2 sequences are SGHAT and FQNNGV. This sequence joins TRBV11-2 and TRBJ2-7; perhaps D is TRBD1 or TRBD2 (6 bases each). The specimen sequenced was PBMCs. The origin of this receptor is a man between 40 and 49 years old with rheumatoid arthritis. CDR3 DNA: TGTGCCAGCAGCTTTCGGGGGCCGACCCTACGAGAGCAGTACTTC. Its protein is CASSFRGPTLREQYF. Combining the CDR3 with reference TRBV11-2 and TRBJ2-7 gives the whole variable domain EAGVAQSPRYKIIEKRQSVAFWCNPISGHATLYWYQQILGQGPKLLIQFQNNGVVDDSQLPKDRFSAERLKGVDSTLKIQPAKLEDSAVYLCASSFRGPTLREQYFGPGTRLTVT.